This TCR beta chain was sequenced during a study of CD8+ T cells in alopecia areata. Study summary: For treated patients, severity scores reflected the percentage of scalp area affected. Study-level points and caveats: Among patients, TCR sharing was less clear than in mice, a difference possibly due in part to HLA diversity in the patient population.

This clone was observed once. The antigen remains undetermined. The CDR3 extends over 14 amino acids. V lost 3 bases to trimming and J lost 2 bases, with 11 bases between them. Germline CDR1 ENHRY, CDR2 SYGVKD. Following extraction, RNA underwent reverse transcription to cDNA, which served as the sequencing template. Produced via immunoSEQ multiplex PCR; TCRdb's table is partial and in-frame only. The sample contains some 170,000 clones, roughly 50% of which appear only once. Treatment of the sample: oral pan-JAK inhibitor, 5-10 mg twice daily. Sorted populations comprised CD4+ and CD8+ T cells obtained from PBMCs.

The specimen was CD8+ T cells sorted from blood, collected at week 24, from a patient treated with tofacitinib. This receptor was identified in a human donor with alopecia areata. The V call is TRBV10-3, the J call TRBJ2-7; no reliable D call. DNA of the CDR3: TGTGCCATCAGTGAAGAATTATCAGCCTACGAGCAGTACTTC. This sequence encodes CAISEELSAYEQYF.